Listed below are T cell receptor beta chains from one sample, sequenced in a study of T-cell reconstitution after alpha-beta-depleted transplantation in children. One entry per CDR3 protein, called by TCRdb with MiXCR from the PCR reads. This table holds about 210,000 distinct CDR3 sequences, approximately 17% found once. Here the sequenced sample was PBMCs, mostly from graft donor cells, taken 360 days after TCRalphabeta/CD19-depleted stem cell transplant. These receptors all come from a male patient aged 2 to 10 who had a stem cell transplant for acute lymphoblastic leukemia, so the T cells may come from the graft donor. Each CDR3 is given with its conserved first and last residue. Fields, in order: clone size, V gene, D gene, J gene, CDR3 length, CDR3 DNA, CDR3 protein. The D gene is left open where the match is weak. Clone size is given for some rows only: seen once, a few or many times, or a class if the clone is expanded.

few,TRBV21-1,-,TRBJ2-4,15,TGTGCCAGCAGCAAATTTAAGGGTACCAAAAACATTCAGTACTTC,CASSKFKGTKNIQYF
-,TRBV4-3,TRBD1,TRBJ2-1,20,TGCGCCAGCAGCCAAGAAATAGACTATCCAGGACAGGGGTTCTACAATGAGCAGTTCTTC,CASSQEIDYPGQGFYNEQFF
-,TRBV7-2,TRBD1,TRBJ2-1,17,TGTGCCAGCAGCCCTCCGTCCAGGGGGAGTTGGTACAATGAGCAGTTCTTC,CASSPPSRGSWYNEQFF
-,TRBV4-2,-,TRBJ2-3,16,TGTGCCAGCAGGCCCGGCTCGCAGCATAGCACAGATACGCAGTATTTT,CASRPGSQHSTDTQYF
few,TRBV12-3/TRBV12-4,-,TRBJ1-6,14,TGTGCCAGCAGTTTAGAGGAGGTCAGTTCACCCCTCCACTTT,CASSLEEVSSPLHF
few,TRBV20-1,TRBD1,TRBJ2-6,14,TGCAGTGCTAGAGATCCAGGGACAGCGCTCGTCCTGACTTTC,CSARDPGTALVLTF
-,TRBV3-1,-,TRBJ2-4,15,TGTGCCAGCAGCCAAGCCAGCGGAGCCAAAAACATTCAGTACTTC,CASSQASGAKNIQYF
few,TRBV5-1,-,TRBJ1-4,14,TGCGCCAGCAGCTTGGCCGGGGGGCATGAAAAACTGTTTTTT,CASSLAGGHEKLFF
-,TRBV29-1,-,TRBJ2-6,14,TGCAGCGTTGGGCAGAGCTCTGGGGCCAACGTCCTGACTTTC,CSVGQSSGANVLTF
-,TRBV5-1,TRBD1,TRBJ1-3,15,TGCGCCAGCAGTTTACAGGGGGCCGTCGGAAACACCATATATTTT,CASSLQGAVGNTIYF
many,TRBV6-1,-,TRBJ1-5,13,TGTGCCTACGGCCGGGGGACGGAGCAGCCCCAGCATTTT,CAYGRGTEQPQHF
-,TRBV12-3/TRBV12-4,TRBD1,TRBJ2-2,17,TGTGCCAGCAGCCCAGAGGGACGGACAGGGGGCTCCGGGGAGCTGTTTTTT,CASSPEGRTGGSGELFF
many,TRBV25-1,-,TRBJ2-5,17,TGTGCCAGCAGTGAATACGAATCCCTAACCTGGGGAGGGACCCAGTACTTC,CASSEYESLTWGGTQYF
-,TRBV10-3,-,TRBJ1-5,16,TGTGCCATCAGTGAGTCGACGTTGGGGAGCAATCAGCCCCAGCATTTT,CAISESTLGSNQPQHF
-,TRBV5-1,-,TRBJ2-5,15,TGCGCCAGCAGCTTGTCGCCAGGGAGACAAGAGACCCAGTACTTC,CASSLSPGRQETQYF
few,TRBV7-9,-,TRBJ1-1,12,TGTGCCAGCAGCTTAATTAGGGTGGAAGCTTTCTTT,CASSLIRVEAFF
-,TRBV10-3,-,TRBJ1-2,14,TGTGCCATCAGATCACAGGGTGATGACTATGGCTACACCTTC,CAIRSQGDDYGYTF